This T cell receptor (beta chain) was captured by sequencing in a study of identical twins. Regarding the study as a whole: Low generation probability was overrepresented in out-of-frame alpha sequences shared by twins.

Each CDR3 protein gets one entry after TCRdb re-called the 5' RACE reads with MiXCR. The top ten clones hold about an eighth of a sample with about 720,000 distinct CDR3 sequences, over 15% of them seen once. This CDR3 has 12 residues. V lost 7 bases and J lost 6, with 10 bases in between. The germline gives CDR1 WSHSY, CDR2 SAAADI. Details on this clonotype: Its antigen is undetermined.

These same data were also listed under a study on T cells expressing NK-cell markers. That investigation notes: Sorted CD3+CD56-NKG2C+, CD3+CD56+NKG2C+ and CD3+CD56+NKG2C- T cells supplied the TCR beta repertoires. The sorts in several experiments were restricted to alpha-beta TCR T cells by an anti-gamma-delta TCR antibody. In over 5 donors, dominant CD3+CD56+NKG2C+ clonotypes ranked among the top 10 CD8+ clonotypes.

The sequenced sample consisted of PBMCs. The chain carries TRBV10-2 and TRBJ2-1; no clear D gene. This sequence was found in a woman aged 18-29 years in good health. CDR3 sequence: CASIGRRNEQFF. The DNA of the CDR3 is TGCGCCAGCATTGGCAGGCGCAATGAGCAGTTCTTC.